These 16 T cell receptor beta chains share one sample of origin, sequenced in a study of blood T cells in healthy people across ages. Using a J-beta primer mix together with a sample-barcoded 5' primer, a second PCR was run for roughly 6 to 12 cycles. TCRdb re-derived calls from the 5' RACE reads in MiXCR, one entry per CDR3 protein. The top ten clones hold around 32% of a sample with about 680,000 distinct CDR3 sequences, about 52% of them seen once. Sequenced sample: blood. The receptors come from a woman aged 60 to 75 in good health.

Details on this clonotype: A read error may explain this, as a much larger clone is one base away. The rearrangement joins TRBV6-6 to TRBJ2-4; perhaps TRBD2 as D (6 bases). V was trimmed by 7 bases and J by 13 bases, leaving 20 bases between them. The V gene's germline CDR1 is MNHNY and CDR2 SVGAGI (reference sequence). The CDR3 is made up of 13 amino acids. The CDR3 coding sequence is TGTGCCAGCAAAACACTGGAGGGAAATGAGCAGTACTTC. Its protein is CASKTLEGNEQYF.

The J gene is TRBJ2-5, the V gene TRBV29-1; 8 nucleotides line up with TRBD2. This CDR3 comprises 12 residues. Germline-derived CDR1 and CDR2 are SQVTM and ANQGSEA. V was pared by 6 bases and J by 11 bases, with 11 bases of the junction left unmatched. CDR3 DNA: TGCAGCGTAGCCAGCGGGAGTCATGAGCAGTACTTC. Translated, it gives CSVASGSHEQYF.

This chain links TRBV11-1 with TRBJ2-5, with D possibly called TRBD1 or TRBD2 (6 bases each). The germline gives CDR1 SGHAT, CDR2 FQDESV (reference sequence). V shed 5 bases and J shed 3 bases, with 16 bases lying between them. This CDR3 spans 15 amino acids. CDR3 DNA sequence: TGTGCCAGCAGCCTACAGGGTAGGGGGGAAGAGACCCAGTACTTC. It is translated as CASSLQGRGEETQYF.

CDR3 loop: CSAYRLAGQFF. CDR3 nucleotide sequence: TGCAGTGCTTACCGACTAGCGGGACAGTTCTTC. The rearrangement joins TRBV20-1 to TRBJ2-1; 11 bases align to TRBD2. Germline CDR1 DFQATT, CDR2 SNEGSKA (reference sequence). The CDR3 has 11 residues. The V and J ends lost 5 bases and 13 bases, in that order; junction bases with no gene match: 4.

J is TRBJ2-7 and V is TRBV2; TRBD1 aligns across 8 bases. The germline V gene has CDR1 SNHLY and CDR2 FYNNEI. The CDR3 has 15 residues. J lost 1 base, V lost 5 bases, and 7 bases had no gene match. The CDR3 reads CASSPRTGRSYEQYF. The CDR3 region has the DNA TGTGCCAGCAGTCCCCGGACAGGGAGATCCTACGAGCAGTACTTC.

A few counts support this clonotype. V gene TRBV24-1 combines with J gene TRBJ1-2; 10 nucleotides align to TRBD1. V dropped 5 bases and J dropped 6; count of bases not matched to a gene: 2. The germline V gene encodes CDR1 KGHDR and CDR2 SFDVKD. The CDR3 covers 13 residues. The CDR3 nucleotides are TGTGCCACCAGTGGGACAGGGGGACATGGCTACACCTTC. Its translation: CATSGTGGHGYTF.

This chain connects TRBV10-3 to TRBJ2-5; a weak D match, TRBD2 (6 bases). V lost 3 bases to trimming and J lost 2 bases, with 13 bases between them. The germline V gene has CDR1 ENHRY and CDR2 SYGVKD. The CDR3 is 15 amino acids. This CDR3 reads CAISDPSEKQETQYF. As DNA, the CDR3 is TGTGCCATCAGTGACCCTAGCGAGAAGCAAGAGACCCAGTACTTC.

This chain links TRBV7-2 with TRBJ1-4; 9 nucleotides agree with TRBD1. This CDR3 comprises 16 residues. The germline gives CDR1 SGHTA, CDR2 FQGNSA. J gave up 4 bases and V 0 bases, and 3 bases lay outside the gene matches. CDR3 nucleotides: TGTGCCAGCAGCTTAGCGGGGGGACAGGGTAATGAAAAACTGTTTTTT. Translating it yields CASSLAGGQGNEKLFF.

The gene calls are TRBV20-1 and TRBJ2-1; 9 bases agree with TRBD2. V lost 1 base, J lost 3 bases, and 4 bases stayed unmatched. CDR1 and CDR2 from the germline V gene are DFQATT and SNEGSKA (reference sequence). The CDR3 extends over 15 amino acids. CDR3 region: CSARVGTSHYNEQFF. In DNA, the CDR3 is TGCAGTGCTAGAGTCGGGACTAGCCACTACAATGAGCAGTTCTTC.

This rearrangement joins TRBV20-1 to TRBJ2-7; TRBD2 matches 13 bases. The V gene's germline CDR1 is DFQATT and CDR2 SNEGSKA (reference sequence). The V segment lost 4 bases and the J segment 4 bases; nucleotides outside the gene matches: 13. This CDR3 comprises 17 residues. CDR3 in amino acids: CSAMGQERTSGSYEQYF. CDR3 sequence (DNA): TGCAGTGCTATGGGACAGGAAAGGACTAGCGGGAGTTACGAGCAGTACTTC.

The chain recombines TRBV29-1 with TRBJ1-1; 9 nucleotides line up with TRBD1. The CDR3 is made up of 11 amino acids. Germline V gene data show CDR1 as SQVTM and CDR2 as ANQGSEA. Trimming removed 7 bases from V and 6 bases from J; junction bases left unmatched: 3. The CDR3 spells CSGGQGSEAFF. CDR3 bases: TGCAGCGGGGGACAGGGCTCTGAAGCTTTCTTT.

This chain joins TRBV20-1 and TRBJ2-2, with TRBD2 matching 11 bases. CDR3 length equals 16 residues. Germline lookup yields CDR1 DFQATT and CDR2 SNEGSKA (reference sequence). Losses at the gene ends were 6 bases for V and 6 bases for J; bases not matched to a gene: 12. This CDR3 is CSATQTSGRNPGELFF. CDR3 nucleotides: TGCAGTGCAACTCAAACTAGCGGGAGAAACCCCGGGGAGCTGTTTTTT.

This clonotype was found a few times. The CDR3 region has the DNA TGTGCCAGCAGCCAATATGGTCAAGAGACCCAGTACTTC. Translated, it gives CASSQYGQETQYF. The chain links TRBV7-2 to TRBJ2-5, with D unclear. Germline V CDR1 and CDR2: SGHTA, FQGNSA. The CDR3 totals 13 residues. V lost 5 bases and J lost 2, with 9 bases in between.

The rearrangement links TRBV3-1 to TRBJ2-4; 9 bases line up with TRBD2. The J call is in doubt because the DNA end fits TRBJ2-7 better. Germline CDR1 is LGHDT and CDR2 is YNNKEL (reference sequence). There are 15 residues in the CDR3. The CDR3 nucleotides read TGTGCCAGCAGTCTAGGGACTAGCCAAGCCCACGAGCAGTACTTC. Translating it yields CASSLGTSQAHEQYF.

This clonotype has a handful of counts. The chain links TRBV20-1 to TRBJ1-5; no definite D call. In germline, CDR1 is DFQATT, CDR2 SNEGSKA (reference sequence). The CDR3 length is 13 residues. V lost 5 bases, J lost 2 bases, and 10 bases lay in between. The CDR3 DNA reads TGCAGTGCTTCCACGATTGGCAATCAGCCCCAGCATTTT. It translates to CSASTIGNQPQHF.

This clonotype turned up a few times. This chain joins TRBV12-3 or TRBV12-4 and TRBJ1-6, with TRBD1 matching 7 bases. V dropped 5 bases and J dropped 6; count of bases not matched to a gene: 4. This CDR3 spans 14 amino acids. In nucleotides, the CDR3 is TGTGCCAGCAGTCCAGGGGGTATTAATTCACCCCTCCACTTT. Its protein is CASSPGGINSPLHF.